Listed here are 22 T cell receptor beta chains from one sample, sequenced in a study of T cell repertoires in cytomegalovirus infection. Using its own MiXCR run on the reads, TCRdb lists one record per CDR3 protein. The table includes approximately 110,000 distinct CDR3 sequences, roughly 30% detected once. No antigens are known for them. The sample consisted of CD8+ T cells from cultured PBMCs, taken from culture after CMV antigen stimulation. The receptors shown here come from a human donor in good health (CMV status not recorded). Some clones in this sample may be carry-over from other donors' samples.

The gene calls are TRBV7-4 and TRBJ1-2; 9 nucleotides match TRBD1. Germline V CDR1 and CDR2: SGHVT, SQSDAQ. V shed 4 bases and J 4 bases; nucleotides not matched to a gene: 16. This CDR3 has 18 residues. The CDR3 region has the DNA TGTGCCAGCAGCTCCCTAGACCGGGACAGGGACGATGGCTATGGCTACACCTTC. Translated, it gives CASSSLDRDRDDGYGYTF.

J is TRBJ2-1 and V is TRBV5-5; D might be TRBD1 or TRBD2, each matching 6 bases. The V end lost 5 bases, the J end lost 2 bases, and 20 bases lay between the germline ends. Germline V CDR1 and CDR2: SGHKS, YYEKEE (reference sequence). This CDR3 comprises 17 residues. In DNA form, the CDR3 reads TGTGCCAGCAGTACCGGGGGCGGGCTTAATCCCTACAATGAGCAGTTCTTC. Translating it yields CASSTGGGLNPYNEQFF.

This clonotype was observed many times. The CDR3 DNA is TGTGCCAGCAGCCGAAAGGGGGGTTTTAGCTCCTACAATGAGCAGTTCTTC. It encodes CASSRKGGFSSYNEQFF. The V call is TRBV7-2, the J call TRBJ2-1; D may correspond to TRBD1 or TRBD2 (6 bases each). This CDR3 comprises 17 residues. The V end was cut by 5 bases, the J end by 0 bases, with 17 bases between. In germline, CDR1 is SGHTA, CDR2 FQGNSA.

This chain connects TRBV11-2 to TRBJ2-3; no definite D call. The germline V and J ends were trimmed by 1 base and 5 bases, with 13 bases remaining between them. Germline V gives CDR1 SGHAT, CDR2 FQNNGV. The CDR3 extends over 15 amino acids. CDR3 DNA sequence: TGTGCCAGCAGCTTAGGATCTAGTCCGGTAGATACGCAGTATTTT. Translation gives CASSLGSSPVDTQYF.

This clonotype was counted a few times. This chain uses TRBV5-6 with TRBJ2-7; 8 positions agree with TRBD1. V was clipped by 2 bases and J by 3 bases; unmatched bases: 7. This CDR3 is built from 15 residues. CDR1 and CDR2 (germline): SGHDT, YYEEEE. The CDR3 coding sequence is TGTGCCAGCAGCTTTGAGGGGACAGGTCTCTACGAGCAGTACTTC. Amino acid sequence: CASSFEGTGLYEQYF.

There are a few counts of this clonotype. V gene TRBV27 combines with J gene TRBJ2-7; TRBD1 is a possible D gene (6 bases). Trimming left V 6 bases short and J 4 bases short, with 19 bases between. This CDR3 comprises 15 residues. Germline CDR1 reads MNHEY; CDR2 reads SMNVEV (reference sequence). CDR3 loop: CASSPLLGARYEQYF. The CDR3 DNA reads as TGTGCCAGCAGCCCGCTCTTGGGGGCAAGATACGAGCAGTACTTC.

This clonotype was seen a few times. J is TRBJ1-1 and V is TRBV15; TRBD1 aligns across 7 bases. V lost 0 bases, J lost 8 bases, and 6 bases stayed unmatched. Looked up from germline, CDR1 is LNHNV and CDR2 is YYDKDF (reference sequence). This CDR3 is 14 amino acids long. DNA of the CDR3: TGTGCCACCAGCAGAGATTGGGGACAGAGGGAAGCTTTCTTT. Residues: CATSRDWGQREAFF.

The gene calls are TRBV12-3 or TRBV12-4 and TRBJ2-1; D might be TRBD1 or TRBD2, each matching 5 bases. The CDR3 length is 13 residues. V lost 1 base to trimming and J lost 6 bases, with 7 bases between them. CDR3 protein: CASSLGGRNEQFF. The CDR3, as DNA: TGTGCCAGCAGTTTAGGGGGACGCAATGAGCAGTTCTTC.

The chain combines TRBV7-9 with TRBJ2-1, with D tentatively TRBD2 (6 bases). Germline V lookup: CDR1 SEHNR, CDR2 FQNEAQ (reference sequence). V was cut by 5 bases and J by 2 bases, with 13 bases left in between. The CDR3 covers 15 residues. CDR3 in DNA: TGTGCCAGCAGCCGGCCCGGACTACCCTACAATGAGCAGTTCTTC. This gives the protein CASSRPGLPYNEQFF.

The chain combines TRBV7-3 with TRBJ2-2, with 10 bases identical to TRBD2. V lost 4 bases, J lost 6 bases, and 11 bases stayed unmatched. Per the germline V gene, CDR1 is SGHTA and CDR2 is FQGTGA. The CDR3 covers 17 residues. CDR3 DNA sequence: TGTGCCAGCAGCTCGACTATTAGCGGGGGGCCCGCCGGGGAGCTGTTTTTT. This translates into CASSSTISGGPAGELFF.

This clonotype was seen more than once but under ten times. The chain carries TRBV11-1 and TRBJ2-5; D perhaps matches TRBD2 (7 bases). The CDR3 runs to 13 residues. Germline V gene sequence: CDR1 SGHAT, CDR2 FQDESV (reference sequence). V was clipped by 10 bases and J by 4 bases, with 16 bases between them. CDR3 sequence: CATSPRGAETQYF. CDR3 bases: TGTGCCACCAGTCCTCGGGGGGCAGAGACCCAGTACTTC.

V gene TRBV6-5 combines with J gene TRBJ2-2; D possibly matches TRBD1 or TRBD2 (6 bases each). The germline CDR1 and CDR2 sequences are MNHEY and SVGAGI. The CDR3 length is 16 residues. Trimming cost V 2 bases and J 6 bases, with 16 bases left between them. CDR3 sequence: CASSYAGEAFAGELFF. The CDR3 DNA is TGTGCCAGCAGTTACGCAGGGGAGGCTTTTGCCGGGGAGCTGTTTTTT.

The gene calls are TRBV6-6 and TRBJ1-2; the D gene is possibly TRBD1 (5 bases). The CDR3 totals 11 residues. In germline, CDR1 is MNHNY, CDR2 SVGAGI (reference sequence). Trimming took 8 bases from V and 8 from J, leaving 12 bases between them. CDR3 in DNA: TGTGCCAGCTGGGACGCCTTCGGCTACACCTTC. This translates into CASWDAFGYTF.

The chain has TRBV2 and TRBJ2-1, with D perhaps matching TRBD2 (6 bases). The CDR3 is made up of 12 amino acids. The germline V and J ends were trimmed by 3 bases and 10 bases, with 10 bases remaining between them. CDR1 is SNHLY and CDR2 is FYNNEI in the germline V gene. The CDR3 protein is CASSDGLREQFF. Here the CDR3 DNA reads TGTGCCAGCAGTGACGGACTACGCGAGCAGTTCTTC.

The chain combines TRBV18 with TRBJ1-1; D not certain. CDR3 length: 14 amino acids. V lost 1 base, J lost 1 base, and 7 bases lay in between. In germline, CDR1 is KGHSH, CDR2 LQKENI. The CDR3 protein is CASSPQTSNTEAFF. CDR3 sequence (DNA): TGTGCCAGCTCACCACAGACATCGAACACTGAAGCTTTCTTT. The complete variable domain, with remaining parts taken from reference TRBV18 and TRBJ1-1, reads NAGVMQNPRHLVRRRGQEARLRCSPMKGHSHVYWYRQLPEEGLKFMVYLQKENIIDESGMPKERFSAEFPKEGPSILRIQQVVRGDSAAYFCASSPQTSNTEAFFGQGTRLTVV.

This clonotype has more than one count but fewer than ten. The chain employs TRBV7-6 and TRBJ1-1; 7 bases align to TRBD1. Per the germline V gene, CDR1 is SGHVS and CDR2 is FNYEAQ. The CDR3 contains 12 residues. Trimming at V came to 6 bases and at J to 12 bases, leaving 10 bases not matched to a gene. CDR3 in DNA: TGTGCCAGCAGTCGACAGGGATTGGAGTCTTTCTTT. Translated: CASSRQGLESFF.

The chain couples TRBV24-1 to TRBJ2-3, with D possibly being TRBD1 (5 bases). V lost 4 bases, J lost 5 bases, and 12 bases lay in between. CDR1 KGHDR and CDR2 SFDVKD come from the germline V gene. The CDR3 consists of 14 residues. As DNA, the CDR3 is TGTGCCACCAGTGACCGTGGCACAGGAGATACGCAGTATTTT. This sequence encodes CATSDRGTGDTQYF.

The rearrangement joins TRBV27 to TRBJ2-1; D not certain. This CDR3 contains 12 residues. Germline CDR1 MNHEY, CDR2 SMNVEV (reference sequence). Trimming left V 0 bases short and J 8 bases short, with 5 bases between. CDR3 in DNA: TGTGCCAGCAGTTTATCACGGGATGAGCAGTTCTTC. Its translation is CASSLSRDEQFF.

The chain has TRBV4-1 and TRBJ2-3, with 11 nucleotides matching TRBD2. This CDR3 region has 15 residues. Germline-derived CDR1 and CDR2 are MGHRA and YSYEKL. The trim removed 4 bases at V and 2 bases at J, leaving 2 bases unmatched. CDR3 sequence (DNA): TGCGCCAGCAGCCGGGGACTAGCGGCCACAGATACGCAGTATTTT. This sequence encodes CASSRGLAATDTQYF.

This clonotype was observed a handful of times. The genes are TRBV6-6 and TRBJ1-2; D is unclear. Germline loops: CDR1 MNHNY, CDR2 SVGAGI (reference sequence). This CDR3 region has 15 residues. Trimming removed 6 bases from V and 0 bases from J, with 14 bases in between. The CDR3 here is CASSTTPIANYGYTF. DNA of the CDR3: TGTGCCAGCAGCACCACGCCGATAGCTAACTATGGCTACACCTTC.

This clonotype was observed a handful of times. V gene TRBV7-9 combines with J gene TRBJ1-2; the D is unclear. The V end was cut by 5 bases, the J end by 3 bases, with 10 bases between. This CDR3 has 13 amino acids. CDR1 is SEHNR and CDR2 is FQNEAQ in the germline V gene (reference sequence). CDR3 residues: CASSTGIYYGYTF. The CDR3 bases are TGTGCCAGCAGCACCGGGATTTACTATGGCTACACCTTC.

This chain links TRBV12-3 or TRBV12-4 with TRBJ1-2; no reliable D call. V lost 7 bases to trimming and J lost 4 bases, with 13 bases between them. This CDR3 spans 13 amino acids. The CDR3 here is CASTDGRSYGYTF. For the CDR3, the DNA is TGTGCCAGCACCGACGGCAGATCCTATGGCTACACCTTC.